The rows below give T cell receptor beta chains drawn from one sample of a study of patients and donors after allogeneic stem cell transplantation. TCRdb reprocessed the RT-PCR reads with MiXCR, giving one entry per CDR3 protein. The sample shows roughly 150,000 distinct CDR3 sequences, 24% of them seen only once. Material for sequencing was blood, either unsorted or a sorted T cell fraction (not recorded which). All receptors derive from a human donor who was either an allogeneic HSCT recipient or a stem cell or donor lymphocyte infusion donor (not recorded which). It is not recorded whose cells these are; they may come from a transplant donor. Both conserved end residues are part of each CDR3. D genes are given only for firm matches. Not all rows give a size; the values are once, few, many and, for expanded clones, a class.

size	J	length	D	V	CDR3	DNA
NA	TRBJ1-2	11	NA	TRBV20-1	CSARDTAGYTF	TGCAGTGCTAGAGATACCGCTGGCTACACCTTC
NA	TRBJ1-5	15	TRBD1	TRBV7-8	CASSFGGQDNQPQHF	TGTGCCAGCAGCTTCGGTGGACAGGACAATCAGCCCCAGCATTTT
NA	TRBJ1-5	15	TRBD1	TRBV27	CASSSYRGRGQPQHF	TGTGCCAGCAGTTCGTACAGGGGGCGCGGACAGCCCCAGCATTTT
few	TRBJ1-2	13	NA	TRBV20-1	CSARDPLYYGYTF	TGCAGTGCTAGAGATCCCCTCTACTATGGCTACACCTTC
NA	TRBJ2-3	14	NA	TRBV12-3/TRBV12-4	CASSFLGPTDTQYF	TGTGCCAGCAGTTTCCTTGGCCCCACAGATACGCAGTATTTT
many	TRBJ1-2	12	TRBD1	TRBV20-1	CSARGQGDGYTF	TGCAGTGCCCGGGGACAGGGGGATGGCTACACCTTC
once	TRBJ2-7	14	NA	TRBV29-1	CSVEDRGAHPEQYF	TGCAGCGTTGAAGATCGAGGGGCCCATCCCGAGCAGTACTTC
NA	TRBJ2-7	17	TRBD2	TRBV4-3	CASSQVHPGLATYEQYF	TGCGCCAGCAGCCAAGTCCACCCAGGACTAGCGACCTACGAGCAGTACTTC
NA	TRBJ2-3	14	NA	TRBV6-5	CASSYDAGTDTQYF	TGTGCCAGCAGTTACGATGCTGGCACAGATACGCAGTATTTT
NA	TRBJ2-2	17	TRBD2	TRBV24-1	CATSDLASGSKNGELFF	TGTGCCACCAGTGATTTGGCTAGCGGGAGTAAAAACGGGGAGCTGTTTTTT
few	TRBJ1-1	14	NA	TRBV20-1	CSAFPWEMNTEAFF	TGCAGTGCCTTTCCATGGGAAATGAACACTGAAGCTTTCTTT
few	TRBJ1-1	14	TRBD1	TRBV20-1	CSAQPPGGVTEAFF	TGCAGTGCGCAACCCCCAGGGGGGGTCACTGAAGCTTTCTTT
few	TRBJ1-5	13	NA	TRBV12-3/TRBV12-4	CASSLGSDQPQHF	TGTGCCAGCAGTTTGGGGTCAGATCAGCCCCAGCATTTT
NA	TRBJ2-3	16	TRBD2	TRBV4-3	CASSQTSGSSTDTQYF	TGCGCCAGCAGCCAAACTAGCGGGAGCAGCACAGATACGCAGTATTTT
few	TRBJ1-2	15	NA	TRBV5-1	CASSLDAGRLWGYTF	TGCGCCAGCAGCTTGGATGCGGGGCGACTATGGGGCTACACCTTC
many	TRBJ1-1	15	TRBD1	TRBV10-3	CAIKRPGQQNTEAFF	TGTGCCATCAAGAGACCGGGACAGCAAAACACTGAAGCTTTCTTT
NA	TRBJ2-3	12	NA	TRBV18	CASSPDVGTQYF	TGTGCCAGCTCACCCGACGTTGGTACGCAGTATTTT
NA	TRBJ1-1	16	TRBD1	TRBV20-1	CSATRQGRWMDTEAFF	TGCAGTGCTACCCGACAGGGACGGTGGATGGACACTGAAGCTTTCTTT